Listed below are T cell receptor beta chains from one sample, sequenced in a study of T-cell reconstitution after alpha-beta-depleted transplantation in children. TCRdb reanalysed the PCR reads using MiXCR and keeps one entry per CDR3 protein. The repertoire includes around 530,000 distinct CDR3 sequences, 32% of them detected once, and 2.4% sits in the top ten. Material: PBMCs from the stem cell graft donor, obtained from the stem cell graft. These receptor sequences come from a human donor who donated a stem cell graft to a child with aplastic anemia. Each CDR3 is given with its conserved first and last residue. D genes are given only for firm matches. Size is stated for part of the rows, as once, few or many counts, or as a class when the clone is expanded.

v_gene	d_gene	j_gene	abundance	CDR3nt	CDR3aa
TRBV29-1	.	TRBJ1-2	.	TGCAGCGTTAACCCAGGGGTATATGGCTACACCTTC	CSVNPGVYGYTF
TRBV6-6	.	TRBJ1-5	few	TGTGCCAGCAGTTATGGACGAGTTGAGCCCCAGCATTTT	CASSYGRVEPQHF
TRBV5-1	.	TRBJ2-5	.	TGCGCCAGCAGCTTGGGGCCCGGGGTTGGAGAGACCCAGTACTTC	CASSLGPGVGETQYF
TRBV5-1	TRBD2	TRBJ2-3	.	TGCGCCAGCAGCAGTGGACTAGCGAGGGGCACAGATACGCAGTATTTT	CASSSGLARGTDTQYF
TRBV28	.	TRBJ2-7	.	TGTGCCAGCAGTTTATACCCCGGGAGCGGGCCCTCCTACGAGCAGTACTTC	CASSLYPGSGPSYEQYF
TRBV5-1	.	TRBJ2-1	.	TGCGCCAGCAGCTTGTTACTGGGGAACTCCTACAATGAGCAGTTCTTC	CASSLLLGNSYNEQFF
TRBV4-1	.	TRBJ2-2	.	TGCGCCAGCAGCCTACTAGGGGTCGCCGGGGAGCTGTTTTTT	CASSLLGVAGELFF
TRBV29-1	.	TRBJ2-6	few	TGCAGCGTTGTTTCCCTCACTGTCTCTGGGGCCAACGTCCTGACTTTC	CSVVSLTVSGANVLTF
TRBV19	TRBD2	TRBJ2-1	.	TGTGCCAGTAGTATGAGGCTAGCGGGAGCGGAGTTCTTC	CASSMRLAGAEFF
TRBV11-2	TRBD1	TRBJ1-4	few	TGTGCCAGCAGCTTAACCGGGACAGTTAATGAAAAACTGTTTTTT	CASSLTGTVNEKLFF
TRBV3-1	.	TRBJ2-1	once	TGTGCCAGCAGCCCCCTTGGGGCCTACAATGAGCAGTTCTTC	CASSPLGAYNEQFF
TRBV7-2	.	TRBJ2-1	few	TGTGCCAGCAGCACCAGGCGGGAAAATGAGCAGTTCTTC	CASSTRRENEQFF
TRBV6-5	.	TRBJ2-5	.	TGTGCCAGCAGTTACTCAGGGCAGTCTCAAGAGACCCAGTACTTC	CASSYSGQSQETQYF
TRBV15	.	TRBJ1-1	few	TGTGCCACCAGCGGAGACGGGGGAGGCACTGAAGCTTTCTTT	CATSGDGGGTEAFF
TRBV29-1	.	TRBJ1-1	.	TGCAGCGCCGAGCGGGGGGTGAACACTGAAGCTTTCTTT	CSAERGVNTEAFF
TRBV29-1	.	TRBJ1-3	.	TGCAGCGTTGTGTATCCCAACTACTCTGGAAACACCATATATTTT	CSVVYPNYSGNTIYF
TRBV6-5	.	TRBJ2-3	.	TGTGCCAGCAGTTACGGGTCCGGAACCTCTTATACTAGCACAGATACGCAGTATTTT	CASSYGSGTSYTSTDTQYF
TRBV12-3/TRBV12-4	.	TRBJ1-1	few	TGTGCCAGCAGCTATTACACCAGCTTCTTCTTT	CASSYYTSFFF
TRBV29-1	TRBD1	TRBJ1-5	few	TGCAGCGTTACCATAGACAGGGGGAGTAATCAGCCCCAGCATTTT	CSVTIDRGSNQPQHF
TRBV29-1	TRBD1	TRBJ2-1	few	TGCAGCGTTGACAAGGGACAGGAAGGCTCCTACAATGAGCAGTTCTTC	CSVDKGQEGSYNEQFF
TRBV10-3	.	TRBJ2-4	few	TGTGCCATCAGTGAGGCGGCCAAAAACATTCAGTACTTC	CAISEAAKNIQYF
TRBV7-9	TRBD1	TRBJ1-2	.	TGTGCCAGCAGCTCTGGTGACAGGGAGGGGTATGGCTACACCTTC	CASSSGDREGYGYTF
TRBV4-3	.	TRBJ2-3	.	TGCGCCAGCAGCCAAGATAGGCCGGGTCCTTTTCCAGATACGCAGTATTTT	CASSQDRPGPFPDTQYF
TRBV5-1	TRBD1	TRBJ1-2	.	TGCGCCAGCAGCTTTGGACAGGGGGCTAGTAACCCCTATGGCTACACCTTC	CASSFGQGASNPYGYTF
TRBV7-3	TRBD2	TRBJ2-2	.	TGTGCCAGCAGCCTCGAGGCGGGACTAGCGGGAGGCACCGGGGAGCTGTTTTTT	CASSLEAGLAGGTGELFF
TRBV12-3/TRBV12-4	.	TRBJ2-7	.	TGTGCCAGCAGTCGGGGGCGGAACGGTCGGTACGAGCAGTACTTC	CASSRGRNGRYEQYF
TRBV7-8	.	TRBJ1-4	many	TGTGCCAGCAGCTTGGACCGACGGGAAAAACTGTTTTTT	CASSLDRREKLFF
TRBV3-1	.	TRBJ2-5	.	TGTGCCAGCAGCCTCCGGACATATCAAGAGACCCAGTACTTC	CASSLRTYQETQYF
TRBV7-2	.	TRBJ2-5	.	TGTGCCAGCAGCTCTGGTAACCTACCACTAGCACGAGAGACCCAGTACTTC	CASSSGNLPLARETQYF
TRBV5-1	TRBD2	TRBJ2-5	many	TGCGCCAGCAGCTTGGTTGGTAGCGGGAGCTCACAAGGGGAGACCCAGTACTTC	CASSLVGSGSSQGETQYF
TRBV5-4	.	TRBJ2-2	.	TGTGCCAGCAGCTTGAGGCTAGCGATAAACACCGGGGAGCTGTTTTTT	CASSLRLAINTGELFF
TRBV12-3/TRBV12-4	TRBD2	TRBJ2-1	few	TGTGCCAGCAGTTTAGGAGCTGGACGGGAGGGGCAGCAGTTCTTC	CASSLGAGREGQQFF
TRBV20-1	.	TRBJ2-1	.	TGCAGTGCTAATAAACTCAACAATGAGCAGTTCTTC	CSANKLNNEQFF
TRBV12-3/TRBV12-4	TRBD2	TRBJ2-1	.	TGTGCCAGCAGTTTTGGCGGGAGGGCCACGAATGAGCAGTTCTTC	CASSFGGRATNEQFF
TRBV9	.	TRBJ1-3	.	TGTGCCAGCAGCGTTTTACAGGAGGTCTCTGGAAACACCATATATTTT	CASSVLQEVSGNTIYF
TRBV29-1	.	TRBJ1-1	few	TGCAGCGTTGCCAGGCGTATGAACACTGAAGCTTTCTTT	CSVARRMNTEAFF
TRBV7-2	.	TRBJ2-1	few	TGTGCCAGCAGGTCCCAGTGGGGGGAGGCTGCCCATGAGCAGTTCTTC	CASRSQWGEAAHEQFF
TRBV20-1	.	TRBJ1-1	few	TGCAGTGCGTACGACCGGGACACCTACACTGAAGCTTTCTTT	CSAYDRDTYTEAFF
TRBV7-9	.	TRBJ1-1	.	TGTGCCAGCAGCTGGGACTATGTGACTGAAGCTTTCTTT	CASSWDYVTEAFF
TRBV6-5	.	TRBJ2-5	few	TGTGCCAGCAGTTACCTCTCATTGGGTTGGGTTTGGGTGTACTTC	CASSYLSLGWVWVYF
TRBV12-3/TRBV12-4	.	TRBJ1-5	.	TGTGCCAGCAGTTTTGGTGGGCCCCAGCATTTT	CASSFGGPQHF
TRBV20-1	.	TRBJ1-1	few	TGCAGTGCTAGCCCAGGGTCCGACACTGAAGCTTTCTTT	CSASPGSDTEAFF
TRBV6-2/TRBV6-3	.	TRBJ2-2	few	TGTGCCAGCAGCACAAATGGACTGGCCACCGGGGAGCTGTTTTTT	CASSTNGLATGELFF
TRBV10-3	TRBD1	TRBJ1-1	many	TGTGCCATCAGTGAGTCCGGAACAGGGGGCTTCGACACTGAAGCTTTCTTT	CAISESGTGGFDTEAFF
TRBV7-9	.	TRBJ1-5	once	TGTGCCAGCAGCCGAGACGGTAGCAGCAATCAGCCCCAGCATTTT	CASSRDGSSNQPQHF
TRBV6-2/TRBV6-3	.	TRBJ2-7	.	TGTGCCAGCAGTTACTCAAGGAGCTACGAGCAGTACTTC	CASSYSRSYEQYF
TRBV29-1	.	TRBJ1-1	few	TGCAGCGTTGGGGGGATTACTGAAGCTTTCTTT	CSVGGITEAFF
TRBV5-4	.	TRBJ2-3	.	TGTGCCAGCAGCTTGAGGGGAAAGGCCGGCGCATTCGGGGATACGCAGTATTTT	CASSLRGKAGAFGDTQYF
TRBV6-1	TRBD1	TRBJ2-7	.	TGTGCCAGCAGTCCAAGTCGGACAGGGAACGAGCAGTACTTC	CASSPSRTGNEQYF
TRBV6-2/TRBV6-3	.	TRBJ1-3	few	TGTGCCAGCAGCCCGGACATCGGAGGAACCATATATTTT	CASSPDIGGTIYF
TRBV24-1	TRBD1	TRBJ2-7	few	TGTGCCACCAGTGATCCCGGGACAGGGAACTACGAGCAGTACTTC	CATSDPGTGNYEQYF
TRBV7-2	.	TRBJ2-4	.	TGTGCCAGCAGCTTACATCGCCAGCCCCCTCAGTACTTC	CASSLHRQPPQYF
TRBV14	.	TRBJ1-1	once	TGTGCCAGCAGCCCAGACCGGGCCTACACTGAAGCTTTCTTT	CASSPDRAYTEAFF
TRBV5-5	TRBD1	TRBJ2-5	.	TGTGCCAGCAGCTTGAAGGGGGACAGGGGTAGGGAGACCCAGTACTTC	CASSLKGDRGRETQYF
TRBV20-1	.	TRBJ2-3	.	TGCTGTGCCAAGGCTCCGGGGTGGGCGCCAGATACGCAGTATTTT	CCAKAPGWAPDTQYF
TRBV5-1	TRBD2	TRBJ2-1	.	TGCGCCAGCAGCGGGGAGCCGGGACTAGCGACCTACAATGAGCAGTTCTTC	CASSGEPGLATYNEQFF
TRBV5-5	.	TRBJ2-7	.	TGTGCCAGCAGCTTGGGCCCGGCGGAGAAGCAGTACTTC	CASSLGPAEKQYF
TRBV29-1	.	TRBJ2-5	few	TGCAGCGTTGAGGGGGGCAGGGGAGAGACCCAGTACTTC	CSVEGGRGETQYF
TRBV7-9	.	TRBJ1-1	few	TGTGCCAGCAGCTTAAGACAGGAGATCGAAGCTTTCTTT	CASSLRQEIEAFF
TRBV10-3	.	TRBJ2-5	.	TGTGCCATCAGTTGGGATGGCGAGACCCAGTACTTC	CAISWDGETQYF